Shown below are 22 T cell receptor beta chains from a single sample sequenced in a study of blood T cells in healthy people across ages. Combining a sample-barcoded 5' primer with a J-beta primer mix, a second PCR ran for roughly 7 to 12 cycles. TCRdb reprocessed the 5' RACE reads with MiXCR, giving one entry per CDR3 protein. The table has 550,000 to 750,000 distinct CDR3 sequences, 20% to 25% seen once. Sequencing input: blood. The receptors shown here come from a man between 65 and 85 years old in good health.

This clonotype was counted only a few times. This chain connects TRBV7-2 to TRBJ2-2, with D perhaps matching TRBD1 (5 bases). The CDR3 loop spans 19 amino acids. The germline gives CDR1 SGHTA, CDR2 FQGNSA. Trimming removed 5 bases at V and 0 bases at J, with 22 bases between. This CDR3 is CASSTPLAGWGANTGELFF. In nucleotides, the CDR3 is TGTGCCAGCAGCACCCCCTTAGCTGGTTGGGGCGCGAACACCGGGGAGCTGTTTTTT.

In this sample, this clonotype turned up a few times. The chain combines TRBV12-3 or TRBV12-4 with TRBJ2-7; perhaps TRBD1 as D (5 bases). V lost 2 bases and J lost 2, with 10 bases in between. The CDR3 loop spans 14 amino acids. The CDR3 protein is CASSLLDSTYEQYF. The CDR3 nucleotides are TGTGCCAGCAGTTTACTTGACAGCACCTACGAGCAGTACTTC.

The V call is TRBV29-1, the J call TRBJ1-4; D unresolved. The CDR3 loop spans 12 amino acids. Trimming removed 4 bases from V and 1 base from J, with 4 bases in between. CDR1 is SQVTM, CDR2 ANQGSEA, per germline. The CDR3 sequence is CSVGVTNEKLFF. CDR3 bases: TGCAGCGTTGGGGTAACTAATGAAAAACTGTTTTTT.

A remark on this clonotype: An end of the junction differs from the germline gene, which may be a read error. The V and J genes are TRBV5-1 and TRBJ1-6, with 9 bases aligning to TRBD1. Germline-derived CDR1 and CDR2 are SGHRS and YFSETQ. The CDR3 consists of 16 residues. The CDR3 reads CASSLEAWTGESLLHF. Here the CDR3 DNA reads TGCGCCAGCAGCTTGGAGGCATGGACAGGGGAATCACTCCTCCACTTT.

This clonotype has a handful of counts. The rearrangement links TRBV29-1 to TRBJ2-7; 10 bases map to TRBD1. In germline, CDR1 is SQVTM, CDR2 ANQGSEA. This CDR3 spans 14 amino acids. J gave up 0 bases and V 7 bases, and 6 bases lay outside the gene matches. CDR3 protein: CSARDRGNSYEQYF. CDR3 bases: TGCAGCGCCCGGGACAGGGGAAACTCCTACGAGCAGTACTTC.

This chain connects TRBV4-1 to TRBJ2-5; D unresolved. CDR3 length: 13 amino acids. Germline CDR1 reads MGHRA; CDR2 reads YSYEKL. The germline V and J ends were trimmed by 3 bases and 4 bases, with 9 bases remaining between them. CDR3 DNA sequence: TGCGCCAGCAGCCAGGCCTTGCGAGAGACCCAGTACTTC. It yields the protein CASSQALRETQYF.

This clonotype has more than one count but fewer than ten. J is TRBJ2-7 and V is TRBV20-1, with 7 bases aligning to TRBD1. V lost 3 bases, J lost 7 bases, and 3 bases stayed unmatched. Germline V gives CDR1 DFQATT, CDR2 SNEGSKA (reference sequence). There are 11 residues in the CDR3. The CDR3, as DNA: TGCAGTGCTAGCCCGGACAGGGAGCAGTACGTC. It translates to CSASPDREQYV.

The table lists this clonotype with a few counts. The rearrangement joins TRBV12-3 or TRBV12-4 to TRBJ2-3; unclear D gene. The germline V and J ends were trimmed by 7 bases and 1 base, with 12 bases remaining between them. This CDR3 has 14 residues. CDR3 loop: CASKDLPRTDTQYF. As DNA, the CDR3 is TGTGCCAGCAAGGATCTACCCCGCACAGATACGCAGTATTTT.

This clonotype turned up a few times. One junction end disagrees with the germline gene, perhaps due to a read error. The rearrangement joins TRBV10-3 to TRBJ2-7, with 7 bases fitting TRBD1. The CDR3 is made up of 12 amino acids. Germline assignment: CDR1 ENHRY and CDR2 SYGVKD. This CDR3 reads CATSPDRDEQYF. Here the CDR3 DNA reads TGTGCCACCAGTCCCGACAGGGACGAGCAGTACTTC.

The rearrangement links TRBV6-2 or TRBV6-3 to TRBJ2-1, with 9 bases matching TRBD2. V lost 6 bases and J lost 4; bases outside the gene matches: 7. Germline V lookup: CDR1 MNHEY, CDR2 SVGEGT. The CDR3 is 15 amino acids. CDR3 nucleotides: TGTGCCAGCAGAAAGACTAGCGGAGTATACAATGAGCAGTTCTTC. This codes for CASRKTSGVYNEQFF.

Only one count was recorded for this clonotype. The chain has TRBV20-1 and TRBJ2-5, with 9 bases identical to TRBD2. The CDR3 contains 15 residues. From germline, CDR1 is DFQATT and CDR2 SNEGSKA (reference sequence). Unmatched junction bases numbered 7, after V lost 0 bases and J lost 5 bases. The CDR3 nucleotides read TGCAGTGCTAGAGATAGTAGCGGGAGTTATGAGACCCAGTACTTC. Its translation is CSARDSSGSYETQYF.

Of note for this clonotype: One junction end does not reproduce the germline sequence, and a read error may be involved. The chain joins TRBV7-6 to TRBJ2-1; D remains ambiguous. The CDR3 is made up of 15 amino acids. Per the germline V gene, CDR1 is SGHVS and CDR2 is FNYEAQ. CDR3 residues: CASSLGRPSYNEQLF. For the CDR3, the DNA is TGTGCCAGCAGCTTAGGGCGTCCGTCCTACAATGAGCAGCTCTTC. The full variable domain, in which reference TRBV7-6 and TRBJ2-1 provide the parts outside the CDR3, is GAGVSQSPRYKVTKRGQDVALRCDPISGHVSLYWYRQALGQGPEFLTYFNYEAQQDKSGLPNDRFSAERPEGSISTLTIQRTEQRDSAMYRCASSLGRPSYNEQLFGPGTRLTVL.

V gene TRBV29-1 combines with J gene TRBJ2-2; weak D call: TRBD1 (6 bases). The CDR3 totals 14 residues. Trimming removed 3 bases at V and 2 bases at J, with 10 bases between. CDR1 and CDR2 (germline): SQVTM, ANQGSEA. The CDR3 region is CSVEGRGNTGELFF. The CDR3 DNA reads as TGCAGCGTTGAGGGCAGGGGAAACACCGGGGAGCTGTTTTTT.

This clonotype came up a few times. The chain carries TRBV11-2 and TRBJ1-5, with TRBD1 matching 9 bases. The CDR3 runs to 17 residues. With V trimmed by 5 bases and J by 6 bases, 14 bases remained unmatched. CDR1 SGHAT and CDR2 FQNNGV come from the germline V gene. The CDR3 region has the DNA TGTGCCAGCAGCACTATGGCCCCGGGACAGGGTAGTCAGCCCCAGCATTTT. Its protein product is CASSTMAPGQGSQPQHF.

The table lists this clonotype with a few counts. The chain recombines TRBV7-2 with TRBJ2-6, with D possibly matching TRBD2 (5 bases). Germline assignment: CDR1 SGHTA and CDR2 FQGNSA. The CDR3 sequence is 17 residues long. Trimming removed 2 bases at V and 2 bases at J, with 13 bases between. CDR3: CASSLLAGGTGANVLTF. The CDR3 DNA is TGTGCCAGCAGCTTACTAGCAGGAGGTACTGGGGCCAACGTCCTGACTTTC.

The rearrangement joins TRBV20-1 to TRBJ2-5; TRBD2 aligns across 15 bases. TRBJ2-1 matches the DNA end more closely, so the J call is doubtful. CDR3 size: 16 residues. In germline, CDR1 is DFQATT, CDR2 SNEGSKA (reference sequence). CDR3 nucleotides: TGCAGTGCTAGAGACCGGACTAGCGGGAGGGCCAATGAGCAGTTCTTC. This sequence encodes CSARDRTSGRANEQFF.

There are a few counts of this clonotype. This chain uses TRBV10-3 with TRBJ2-1; the match to TRBD1 covers 10 bases. CDR1 ENHRY and CDR2 SYGVKD come from the germline V gene. The CDR3 spans 14 residues. Trimming removed 4 bases from V and 8 bases from J; junction bases left unmatched: 5. CDR3 in amino acids: CAISAGQGGDEQFF. CDR3 nucleotide sequence: TGTGCCATCAGTGCCGGACAGGGGGGCGATGAGCAGTTCTTC.

This clonotype occurred a few times. The J gene is TRBJ2-2, the V gene TRBV7-2; 11 bases are a match to TRBD2. This CDR3 is 16 amino acids long. V lost 4 bases, J lost 7 bases, and 8 bases stayed unmatched. Germline V gene lookup returns CDR1 SGHTA and CDR2 FQGNSA. CDR3 region: CASSSTSGSLVGELFF. The DNA for the CDR3 is TGTGCCAGCAGCTCAACTAGCGGGAGTCTCGTCGGGGAGCTGTTTTTT.

V gene TRBV7-9 combines with J gene TRBJ1-1; D not certain. The CDR3 contains 14 residues. Trimming took 2 bases from V and 1 from J, leaving 8 bases between them. CDR1 is SEHNR, CDR2 FQNEAQ, per germline (reference sequence). CDR3 DNA: TGTGCCAGCAGCTTAATTAGTGAGAACACTGAAGCTTTCTTT. This translates into CASSLISENTEAFF.

The J gene is TRBJ1-2, the V gene TRBV12-3 or TRBV12-4, with D maybe TRBD1 (5 bases). The CDR3 covers 14 residues. Deletions cut 6 bases from V and 4 bases from J, with 15 bases between. CDR3 bases: TGTGCCAGCAGCCGGGACGGCCGGTCCTATGGCTACACCTTC. Its translation: CASSRDGRSYGYTF.

A few counts support this clonotype. The genes are TRBV11-2 and TRBJ2-1, with TRBD1 as a possible D gene (5 bases). CDR1 and CDR2 (germline): SGHAT, FQNNGV. Trimming removed 0 bases at V and 4 bases at J, with 10 bases between. This CDR3 is 15 amino acids long. This chain's CDR3 is CASSLDRVTYNEQFF. CDR3 DNA: TGTGCCAGCAGCTTAGACAGGGTAACATACAATGAGCAGTTCTTC.

J is TRBJ1-6 and V is TRBV4-3; TRBD1 aligns across 7 bases. Looked up from germline, CDR1 is LGHNA and CDR2 is YSLEER. The CDR3 has 16 residues. Trimming took 2 bases from V and 7 from J; bases not matched to a gene: 8. Here the CDR3 reads CASSQRGGDSNSPLHF. Written as DNA, the CDR3 is TGCGCCAGCAGCCAACGAGGGGGGGACAGCAATTCACCCCTCCACTTT.